This TCR beta chain is from a study of T cell responses to AZD1222 COVID-19 vaccine. Overall study findings and caveats: Recipients of AZD1222 seropositive at baseline numbered only 5 to 7. The study reported that nearly half of spike-specific TCRs target unmutated variant regions. Donors, mostly white British, included more females; clonal diversity was possibly underestimated. Spike-wide coverage was observed for vaccine-associated CD4 TCRs, with dominant responses at 160-218 and 743-854.

There are 16 residues in the CDR3. With 3 bases removed from V and 1 base from J, the gap between germline ends came to 16 bases. Germline CDR1 is SGHRS and CDR2 is YFSETQ. Clones were sequenced by immunoSEQ multiplex PCR, and TCRdb holds only the in-frame ones, with some missing. Here the sample spans under 200,000 clones, approximately 93% being singletons. Turning to this clone: The antigen is undetermined.

This TCR derives from an adult in good health. The sample consisted of peripheral blood, taken on day 0 of AZD1222 vaccination. J is TRBJ1-1 and V is TRBV5-1; no clear D gene. The CDR3 sequence is CASSYLSDGWNTEAFF. In DNA, the CDR3 is TGCGCCAGCAGCTACTTGTCTGACGGGTGGAACACTGAAGCTTTCTTT.